This TCR beta chain was sequenced during a study of blood T cells in healthy people across ages. Overall study results and limits: The study regarded diversity estimates from one million T cells as underestimates. Among T cells, TCR beta diversity per million cells dropped roughly linearly as age rose. Both higher diversity and more naive CD4+ cells marked long-lived donors when set against aged donors.

With respect to this clonotype: Its target is unknown.

Sample-barcoded 5' priming and a J-beta primer mix drove a second PCR of roughly 6 to 12 cycles. TCRdb reanalysed the 5' RACE reads using MiXCR and keeps one entry per CDR3 protein. This repertoire shows about 1,000,000 distinct CDR3 sequences, more than 40% found once; its top ten account for over 15%. Sample: blood. This clonotype was sampled from a woman aged 60-75 years in good health.

Written as DNA, the CDR3 is TGTGCCAGCAGCCAAGCGGGGACTAGCGGCAGCCTTACCCCTCGAGACGAGCAGTACTTC. Amino acid sequence: CASSQAGTSGSLTPRDEQYF. V and J are TRBV3-1 and TRBJ2-4, with 11 positions matching TRBD2. The J call may be incorrect, as the DNA end agrees better with TRBJ2-7. The germline gives CDR1 LGHDT, CDR2 YNNKEL (reference sequence). The CDR3 length is 20 residues.